The rows below give T cell receptor beta chains drawn from one sample of a study of OX40 agonist ivuxolimab in advanced cancers. The table came from immunoSEQ multiplex PCR; TCRdb's copy has only in-frame clones and leaves some out. This sample carries about 68,000 clones, roughly 83% of them seen once, and the ten largest clones take approximately 1.5%. Here the sequenced sample was CD4+ or CD8+ T cells sorted from blood, taken in a trial of the OX40 agonist ivuxolimab. Every receptor here comes from an adult with an advanced solid tumor such as melanoma, head and neck, liver or kidney cancer. The conserved cysteine and the conserved F or W are not part of the CDR3 here. The listing skips clone size in some rows; elsewhere it reads once, few, many or a size class.

J | V | length | size | CDR3
TRBJ2-7 | TRBV19 | 10 | - | ASSNLVGEQY
TRBJ1-5 | TRBV6-4 | 11 | - | ASSRQSNQPQH
TRBJ1-6 | TRBV10-3 | 11 | - | AISEFDRSPLH
TRBJ1-3 | TRBV6-5 | 11 | - | ASRGTGSDTIY
TRBJ2-1 | TRBV2 | 12 | - | ASRAGLAMFEQF
TRBJ2-2 | TRBV10-3 | 14 | - | AISRTGGANTGELF
TRBJ2-3 | TRBV9 | 14 | - | ASSVGGSSGPGTQY
TRBJ2-7 | TRBV15 | 12 | - | ATSRDLGQYEQY
TRBJ1-6 | TRBV2 | 14 | - | ASSVKGGQSVSPLH
TRBJ2-7 | TRBV11-2 | 15 | - | ASSLTSGLAGNYEQY
TRBJ1-5 | TRBV10-2 | 15 | - | ASRNTGQGGANQPQH
TRBJ1-5 | TRBV6-1 | 11 | - | ASNPGAGQPQH
TRBJ1-6 | TRBV30 | 14 | - | AWSVWDRAQNSPLH
TRBJ2-1 | TRBV6-5 | 13 | - | ASRPGTGGHNEQF
TRBJ2-3 | TRBV6-5 | 12 | few | ASSYSPISDTQY
TRBJ1-1 | TRBV7-6 | 12 | - | ASTIRGVTTEAF
TRBJ1-5 | TRBV7-8 | 13 | - | ASSLGRVFDQPQH
TRBJ1-6 | TRBV19 | 11 | few | ASGDRYNSPLH
TRBJ1-2 | TRBV18 | 12 | - | ASSPEAWGAGYT
TRBJ2-2 | TRBV6-5 | 12 | few | ASRNRGNTGELF
TRBJ2-7 | TRBV6-1 | 12 | - | ASSLGWQGYEQY
TRBJ2-7 | TRBV7-9 | 13 | - | ASSRQGGGPYEQY
TRBJ1-1 | TRBV5-1 | 11 | - | ASSLVNGDEAF
TRBJ1-2 | TRBV28 | 12 | - | ASSTGTTWRGYT
TRBJ2-2 | TRBV19 | 10 | - | ASSIGVGELF
TRBJ2-7 | TRBV7-9 | 14 | few | ASSWGQPLVAYEQY
TRBJ2-2 | TRBV5-6 | 16 | few | ASSSERQGARYTGELF
TRBJ1-5 | TRBV18 | 14 | - | ASSPTGPNPSQAQH
TRBJ2-5 | TRBV28 | 9 | - | ASSSRETQY
TRBJ1-4 | TRBV6-6 | 12 | - | ASGLEGRSEKLF
TRBJ1-3 | TRBV9 | 13 | once | ASSVVDSSGNTIY
TRBJ2-3 | TRBV19 | 12 | - | ASSIVREVDTQY
TRBJ2-5 | TRBV18 | 12 | once | ASSLSSMQETQY
TRBJ2-3 | TRBV19 | 12 | once | ASSGGLGTDTQY
TRBJ1-1 | TRBV6-5 | 11 | - | ASRMDRETEAF
TRBJ1-2 | TRBV6-1 | 9 | - | ASSVNSRYT
TRBJ1-1 | TRBV5-4 | 15 | - | ASSFGSRASLDTEAF
TRBJ2-3 | TRBV5-1 | 14 | - | ASSLGLGATASTQY
TRBJ2-4 | TRBV28 | 12 | - | ASSLGGQGNIQY
TRBJ1-1 | TRBV19 | 13 | - | ASSIARGESTEAF
TRBJ2-7 | TRBV19 | 13 | - | ASSITLEEGLEQY